This T cell receptor beta chain was documented in a study of T cell responses to AZD1222 COVID-19 vaccine. CDR3 size: 14 residues. Trimming shortened V by 1 base and J by 2 bases, and 8 bases separated the two germline ends. Germline values: CDR1 SGHAT, CDR2 FQNNGV. The assay was immunoSEQ multiplex PCR, and TCRdb's table has in-frame clones only and misses some. The sample has 140,000 to 150,000 clones, roughly 92% seen once. The receptor comes from an adult in good health. The sample in question was peripheral blood, obtained on day 0 of AZD1222 vaccination. This chain links TRBV11-2 with TRBJ2-5, with unresolved D. The CDR3 nucleotides read TGTGCCAGCAGCTTAGTGATGGGGCAAGAGACCCAGTACTTC. It specifies CASSLVMGQETQYF. The variable domain in full, with the rest retrieved from reference TRBV11-2 and TRBJ2-5, is EAGVAQSPRYKIIEKRQSVAFWCNPISGHATLYWYQQILGQGPKLLIQFQNNGVVDDSQLPKDRFSAERLKGVDSTLKIQPAKLEDSAVYLCASSLVMGQETQYFGPGTRLLVL.